The 17 T cell receptor beta chains reported below all come from one sample, sequenced in a study of graft-versus-host responses after intestinal transplantation. The repertoire was sequenced with immunoSEQ multiplex PCR; TCRdb's copy has only in-frame clones and lacks some. This table has around 100,000 clones, more than 85% appearing once. Their antigens are not known. The material sequenced was unstimulated CD4+ T cells sorted from spleen or lymph node cells, taken before transplant. These receptors originate from a human donor who was the organ donor for an intestinal transplant.

This chain links TRBV10-3 with TRBJ1-5; D gene unclear. The V end lost 3 bases, the J end lost 8 bases, and 14 bases lay between the germline ends. CDR1 is ENHRY and CDR2 is SYGVKD in the germline V gene. This CDR3 comprises 14 residues. The CDR3 bases are TGTGCCATCAGTGACTCTTGGCAGGTCGAGCCCCAGCATTTT. The encoded protein is CAISDSWQVEPQHF.

This clone was recorded a few times. V is TRBV18 and J is TRBJ1-2, with D possibly TRBD1 on 6 matching bases. Germline values: CDR1 KGHSH, CDR2 LQKENI. The CDR3 covers 16 residues. Trimming stripped 0 bases from V and 3 bases from J, with 14 bases between. The CDR3 nucleotides read TGTGCCAGCTCACCACCTGCGGTAGGGGGTGACTATGGCTACACCTTC. Translated, it gives CASSPPAVGGDYGYTF.

CDR3 coding DNA: TGTGCCTGGAGTCAGCAGGGGCTCGAGGGCTACACCTTC. Its protein product is CAWSQQGLEGYTF. The chain recombines TRBV30 with TRBJ1-2, with TRBD1 as a possible D gene (6 bases). The CDR3 is 13 amino acids. CDR1 is GTSNPN and CDR2 is SVGIG in the germline V gene (reference sequence). The V and J ends lost 2 bases and 8 bases respectively, with 15 bases between them.

The genes are TRBV19 and TRBJ1-1; D is unresolved. V lost 3 bases and J lost 1, with 6 bases in between. Germline CDR1 reads LNHDA; CDR2 reads SQIVND (reference sequence). CDR3 length equals 13 residues. CDR3 bases: TGTGCCAGTAGTATGGTCCCGAACACTGAAGCTTTCTTT. Translation gives CASSMVPNTEAFF. Full variable domain (remainder filled in from reference TRBV19 and TRBJ1-1): DGGITQSPKYLFRKEGQNVTLSCEQNLNHDAMYWYRQDPGQGLRLIYYSQIVNDFQKGDIAEGYSVSREKKESFPLTVTSAQKNPTAFYLCASSMVPNTEAFFGQGTRLTVV.

This chain links TRBV7-2 with TRBJ1-4; D is unclear. Between the trimmed V and J ends, which lost 1 base and 8 bases, there was a span of 8 bases. The germline V gene has CDR1 SGHTA and CDR2 FQGNSA. This CDR3 region has 13 residues. The CDR3 loop reads CASSLDSAEKLFF. CDR3 in DNA: TGTGCCAGCAGCTTAGATTCTGCGGAAAAACTGTTTTTT.

This chain joins TRBV7-2 and TRBJ1-5; D gene uncertain. CDR3 size: 15 residues. Trimming cost V 2 bases and J 0 bases, with 8 bases left between them. Germline CDR1 SGHTA, CDR2 FQGNSA. CDR3 loop: CASSLKGYSNQPQHF. DNA for the CDR3: TGTGCCAGCAGCTTAAAAGGGTATAGCAATCAGCCCCAGCATTTT.

This clone was seen only once. The rearrangement joins TRBV18 to TRBJ2-7; TRBD2 matches 11 bases. This CDR3 region has 16 residues. The germline V gene has CDR1 KGHSH and CDR2 LQKENI. The V gene end was trimmed by 2 bases and the J gene end by 3 bases; junction bases not matched to a gene: 6. CDR3 amino acids: CASSPFVTSGVYEQYF. The CDR3 nucleotides are TGTGCCAGCTCACCATTCGTGACTAGCGGGGTCTACGAGCAGTACTTC.

The V gene is TRBV6-1, the J gene TRBJ1-2; D is unclear. The CDR3 has 13 amino acids. The germline gives CDR1 MNHNS, CDR2 SASEGT. Trimming removed 6 bases from V and 7 bases from J, with 15 bases in between. The CDR3 here is CASRLWARGGYTF. Here the CDR3 DNA reads TGTGCCAGCAGGCTCTGGGCCAGAGGTGGCTACACCTTC.

For the CDR3, the DNA is TGTGCCAGCAGCGGCTTTAACACTGAAGCTTTCTTT. Protein: CASSGFNTEAFF. The chain combines TRBV7-3 with TRBJ1-1; D not certain. The CDR3 length is 12 residues. The V end lost 5 bases, the J end lost 2 bases, and 6 bases lay between the germline ends. In germline, CDR1 is SGHTA, CDR2 FQGTGA.

The chain recombines TRBV4-2 with TRBJ2-3; D remains unclear. The V end lost 4 bases, the J end lost 3 bases, and 5 bases lay between the germline ends. This CDR3 region has 12 residues. Germline CDR1 reads LGHNA; CDR2 reads YNFKEQ. CDR3 region: CASSLPTDTQYF. Written as DNA, the CDR3 is TGTGCCAGCAGCCTCCCGACAGATACGCAGTATTTT.

This chain uses TRBV9 with TRBJ2-2, with 15 bases aligning to TRBD2. Germline CDR1 is SGDLS and CDR2 is YYNGEE. This CDR3 has 21 residues. Germline trimming cut 4 bases from V and 1 base from J; bases unmatched to any gene: 14. CDR3 nucleotides: TGTGCCAGCAGCCTCAAAGGGACTAGCGGGGGGCCCCCTGTGAACACCGGGGAGCTGTTTTTT. It codes for CASSLKGTSGGPPVNTGELFF.

This rearrangement joins TRBV19 to TRBJ1-5; TRBD1 matches 8 bases. Germline V gene lookup returns CDR1 LNHDA and CDR2 SQIVND (reference sequence). The trim removed 9 bases at V and 7 bases at J, leaving 14 bases unmatched. This CDR3 is built from 15 residues. CDR3 sequence: CASSPSQGARQPQHF. Here the CDR3 DNA reads TGTGCCAGCTCCCCAAGCCAGGGGGCGAGGCAGCCCCAGCATTTT.

The gene calls are TRBV11-2 and TRBJ1-2, with a weak D call TRBD1 (6 bases). This CDR3 has 15 residues. V lost 3 bases, J lost 8 bases, and 19 bases lay in between. From germline, CDR1 is SGHAT and CDR2 FQNNGV. Here the CDR3 reads CASSFRQAGMEGYTF. CDR3 coding DNA: TGTGCCAGCAGCTTCCGACAGGCAGGCATGGAGGGCTACACCTTC.

The V and J genes are TRBV10-3 and TRBJ1-6, with 9 nucleotides matching TRBD1. With V trimmed by 2 bases and J by 0 bases, 11 bases remained unmatched. The germline gives CDR1 ENHRY, CDR2 SYGVKD. The CDR3 length is 20 residues. As DNA, the CDR3 is TGTGCCATCAGTGAGCCCAGGACAGGGGTCACTAGCTCCTATAATTCACCCCTCCACTTT. Protein: CAISEPRTGVTSSYNSPLHF.

The V call is TRBV19, the J call TRBJ2-7, with 8 bases that match TRBD1. Looked up from germline, CDR1 is LNHDA and CDR2 is SQIVND (reference sequence). The trim removed 4 bases at V and 0 bases at J, leaving 5 bases unmatched. This CDR3 comprises 15 residues. CDR3 bases: TGTGCCAGTAGTAGAGGACAGGGTGTCTCCTACGAGCAGTACTTC. It specifies CASSRGQGVSYEQYF. Using reference TRBV19 and TRBJ2-7 for the parts outside the CDR3, the full variable domain is DGGITQSPKYLFRKEGQNVTLSCEQNLNHDAMYWYRQDPGQGLRLIYYSQIVNDFQKGDIAEGYSVSREKKESFPLTVTSAQKNPTAFYLCASSRGQGVSYEQYFGPGTRLTVT.

This chain links TRBV2 with TRBJ1-2; no clear D. V was cut by 1 base and J by 4 bases, with 7 bases left in between. The germline V gene encodes CDR1 SNHLY and CDR2 FYNNEI. The CDR3 is 13 amino acids. CDR3 DNA: TGTGCCAGCAGTGAAGTCGGGCCCTATGGCTACACCTTC. Translation: CASSEVGPYGYTF.

This sequence joins TRBV5-1 and TRBJ1-3; D might be TRBD1 (6 bases). CDR3 length equals 16 residues. Germline CDR1 is SGHRS and CDR2 is YFSETQ. With 0 bases removed from V and 3 bases from J, the gap between germline ends came to 13 bases. The CDR3 DNA sequence: TGCGCCAGCAGCTTGGCCGGAGGGGGATATGGAAACACCATATATTTT. Translation gives CASSLAGGGYGNTIYF.